This TCR beta chain was recovered during a study of neurological immune-mediated disorders. Study-wide results and limits: HTLV-1-associated myelopathy showed the most TCR clonal expansion; multiple sclerosis the least, below healthy controls.

The table lists this clonotype with many counts. What it binds is unknown. It was by 5'RACE with 10-nucleotide random UMIs that the cDNA was made. TCRdb used MiXCR to reprocess the 5' RACE reads, holding one entry per CDR3 protein. This sample carries about 95,000 distinct CDR3 sequences, 3.5% of them seen once, and the ten largest clones take around 6%. 2 million PBMCs stored at -80 C were the source of the unsorted libraries. Germline-derived CDR1 and CDR2 are DFQATT and SNEGSKA (reference sequence). CDR3 length: 14 residues. Trimming took 1 base from V and 1 from J, leaving 10 bases between them. The sequence came from a woman aged 18-29 years with multiple sclerosis. This chain connects TRBV20-1 to TRBJ2-5; D unresolved. Sequencing input: PBMCs. The CDR3 DNA reads TGCAGTGCTAGAGCTCCTCAGAGCCAAGAGACCCAGTACTTC. Protein product: CSARAPQSQETQYF.